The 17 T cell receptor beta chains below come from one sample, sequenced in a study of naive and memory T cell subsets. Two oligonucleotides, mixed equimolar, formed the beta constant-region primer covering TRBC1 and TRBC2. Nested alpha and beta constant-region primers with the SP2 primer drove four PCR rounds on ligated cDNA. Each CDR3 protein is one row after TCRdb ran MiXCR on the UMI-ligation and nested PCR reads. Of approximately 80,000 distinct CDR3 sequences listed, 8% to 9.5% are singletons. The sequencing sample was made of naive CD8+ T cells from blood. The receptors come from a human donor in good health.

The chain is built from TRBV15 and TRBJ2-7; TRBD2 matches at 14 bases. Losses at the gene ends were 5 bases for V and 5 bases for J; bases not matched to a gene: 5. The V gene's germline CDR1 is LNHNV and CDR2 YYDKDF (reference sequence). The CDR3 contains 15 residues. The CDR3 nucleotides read TGTGCCACCAGCGCGGAGACTAGCGGGAGGGACGAGCAGTACTTC. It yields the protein CATSAETSGRDEQYF.

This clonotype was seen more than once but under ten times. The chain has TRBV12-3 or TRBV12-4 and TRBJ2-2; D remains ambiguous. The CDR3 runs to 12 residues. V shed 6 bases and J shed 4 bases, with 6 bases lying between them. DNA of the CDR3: TGTGCCAGCAGCCATCCCACCGGGGAGCTGTTTTTT. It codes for CASSHPTGELFF.

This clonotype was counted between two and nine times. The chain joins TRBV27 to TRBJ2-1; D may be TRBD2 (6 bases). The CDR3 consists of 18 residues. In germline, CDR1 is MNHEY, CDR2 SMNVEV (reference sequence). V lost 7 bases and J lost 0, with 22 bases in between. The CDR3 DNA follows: TGTGCCAGCATTGCCCCTAGCGCCTACCACTTCTCCTACAATGAGCAGTTCTTC. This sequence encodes CASIAPSAYHFSYNEQFF.

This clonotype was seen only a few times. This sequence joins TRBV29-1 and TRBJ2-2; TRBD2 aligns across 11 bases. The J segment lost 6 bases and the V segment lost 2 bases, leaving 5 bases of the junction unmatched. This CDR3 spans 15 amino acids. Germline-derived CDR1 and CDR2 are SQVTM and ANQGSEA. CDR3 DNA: TGCAGCGTTGAATCGGGACTAGCGGATGCCGGGGAGCTGTTTTTT. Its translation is CSVESGLADAGELFF.

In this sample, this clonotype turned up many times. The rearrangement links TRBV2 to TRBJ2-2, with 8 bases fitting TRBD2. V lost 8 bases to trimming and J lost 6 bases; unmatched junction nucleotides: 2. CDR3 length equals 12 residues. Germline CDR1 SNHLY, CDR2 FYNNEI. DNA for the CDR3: TGTGCCAGCGCGACTAGCGCCGGGGAGCTGTTTTTT. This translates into CASATSAGELFF. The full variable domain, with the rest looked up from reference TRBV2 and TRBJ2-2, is EPEVTQTPSHQVTQMGQEVILRCVPISNHLYFYWYRQILGQKVEFLVSFYNNEISEKSEIFDDQFSVERPDGSNFTLKIRSTKLEDSAMYFCASATSAGELFFGEGSRLTVL.

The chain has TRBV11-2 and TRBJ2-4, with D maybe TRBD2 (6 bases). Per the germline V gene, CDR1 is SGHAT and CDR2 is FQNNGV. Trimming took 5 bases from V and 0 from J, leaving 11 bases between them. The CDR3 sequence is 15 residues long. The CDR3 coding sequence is TGTGCCAGCAGCCTCGGGACTCTAGCCAAAAACATTCAGTACTTC. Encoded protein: CASSLGTLAKNIQYF.

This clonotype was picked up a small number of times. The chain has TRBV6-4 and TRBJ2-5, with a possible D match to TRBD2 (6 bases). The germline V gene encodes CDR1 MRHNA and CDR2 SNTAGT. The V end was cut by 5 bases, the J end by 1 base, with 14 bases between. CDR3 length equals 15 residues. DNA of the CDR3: TGTGCCAGCAGTATGGGGGGAACACTCCAAGAGACCCAGTACTTC. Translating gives CASSMGGTLQETQYF.

The DNA of the CDR3 is TGCAGTGCTAGTGACCTTTACGAGCAGTACTTC. It translates to CSASDLYEQYF. This chain links TRBV20-1 with TRBJ2-7, with D unresolved. CDR3 length: 11 residues. V was shortened by 3 bases and J by 4 bases, with 7 bases between the two germline ends. Per germline, CDR1 DFQATT and CDR2 SNEGSKA (reference sequence).

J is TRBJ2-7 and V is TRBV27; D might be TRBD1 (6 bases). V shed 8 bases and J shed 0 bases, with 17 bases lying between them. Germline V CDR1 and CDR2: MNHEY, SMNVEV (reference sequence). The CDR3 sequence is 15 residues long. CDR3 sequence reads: CASGFSQGSSYEQYF. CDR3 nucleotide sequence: TGTGCCAGCGGGTTCAGCCAGGGGAGCTCCTACGAGCAGTACTTC.

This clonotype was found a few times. In DNA form, the CDR3 reads TGTGCCAGCAGTTACGGACACGGGAACACTGAAGCTTTCTTT. It is translated as CASSYGHGNTEAFF. The V gene is TRBV28, the J gene TRBJ1-1; possibly TRBD1 for D (5 bases). This CDR3 is built from 14 residues. Trimming stripped 4 bases from V and 1 base from J, with 10 bases between. The germline CDR1 and CDR2 sequences are MDHEN and SYDVKM. Drawing the rest from reference TRBV28 and TRBJ1-1, the complete variable domain is DVKVTQSSRYLVKRTGEKVFLECVQDMDHENMFWYRQDPGLGLRLIYFSYDVKMKEKGDIPEGYSVSREKKERFSLILESASTNQTSMYLCASSYGHGNTEAFFGQGTRLTVV.

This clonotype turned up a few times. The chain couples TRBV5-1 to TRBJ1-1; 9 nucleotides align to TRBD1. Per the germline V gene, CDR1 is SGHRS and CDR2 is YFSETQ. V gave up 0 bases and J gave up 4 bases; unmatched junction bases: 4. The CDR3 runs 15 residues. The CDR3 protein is CASSLGQGGGTEAFF. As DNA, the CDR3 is TGCGCCAGCAGCTTGGGACAGGGGGGAGGCACTGAAGCTTTCTTT. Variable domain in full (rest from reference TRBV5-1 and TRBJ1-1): KAGVTQTPRYLIKTRGQQVTLSCSPISGHRSVSWYQQTPGQGLQFLFEYFSETQRNKGNFPGRFSGRQFSNSRSEMNVSTLELGDSALYLCASSLGQGGGTEAFFGQGTRLTVV.

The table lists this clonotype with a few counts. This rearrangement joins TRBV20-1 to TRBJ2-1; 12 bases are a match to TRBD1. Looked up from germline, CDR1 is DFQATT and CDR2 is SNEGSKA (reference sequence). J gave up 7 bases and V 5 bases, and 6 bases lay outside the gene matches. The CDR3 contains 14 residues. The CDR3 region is CSADQGQGANEQFF. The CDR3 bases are TGCAGTGCTGACCAGGGACAGGGGGCGAATGAGCAGTTCTTC.

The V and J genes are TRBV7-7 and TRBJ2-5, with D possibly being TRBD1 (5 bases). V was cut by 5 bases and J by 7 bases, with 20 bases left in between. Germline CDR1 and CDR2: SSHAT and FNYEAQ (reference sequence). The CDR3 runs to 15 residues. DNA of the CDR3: TGTGCCAGCAGCCCTGGGTCTCTGACAGTCGGGACCCAGTACTTC. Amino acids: CASSPGSLTVGTQYF.

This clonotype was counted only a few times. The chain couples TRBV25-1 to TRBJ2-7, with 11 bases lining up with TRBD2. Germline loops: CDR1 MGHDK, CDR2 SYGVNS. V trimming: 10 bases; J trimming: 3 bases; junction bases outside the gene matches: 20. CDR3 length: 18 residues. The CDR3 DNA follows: TGTGCCACCAGACCGGGACTAGCGGTAACCCCGGAGAACTACGAGCAGTACTTC. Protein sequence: CATRPGLAVTPENYEQYF.

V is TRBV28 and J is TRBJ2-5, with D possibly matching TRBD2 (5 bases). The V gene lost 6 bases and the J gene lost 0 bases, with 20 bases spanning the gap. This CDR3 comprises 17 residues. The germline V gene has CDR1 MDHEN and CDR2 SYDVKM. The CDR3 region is CASSRERQFGDQETQYF. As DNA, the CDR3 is TGTGCCAGCAGCCGGGAAAGACAATTTGGGGACCAAGAGACCCAGTACTTC.

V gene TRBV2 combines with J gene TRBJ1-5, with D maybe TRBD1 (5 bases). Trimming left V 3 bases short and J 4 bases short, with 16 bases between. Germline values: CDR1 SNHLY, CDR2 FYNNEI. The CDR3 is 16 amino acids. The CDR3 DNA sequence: TGTGCCAGCAGTGATGGGGGGACGGAGGGGAATCAGCCCCAGCATTTT. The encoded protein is CASSDGGTEGNQPQHF.

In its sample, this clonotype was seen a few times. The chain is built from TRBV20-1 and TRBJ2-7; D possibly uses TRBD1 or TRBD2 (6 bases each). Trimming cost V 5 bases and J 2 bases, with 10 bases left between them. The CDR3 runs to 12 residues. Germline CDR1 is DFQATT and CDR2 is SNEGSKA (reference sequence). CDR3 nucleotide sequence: TGCAGTGCTTCCGGGGGCCCCTACGAGCAGTACTTC. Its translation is CSASGGPYEQYF.